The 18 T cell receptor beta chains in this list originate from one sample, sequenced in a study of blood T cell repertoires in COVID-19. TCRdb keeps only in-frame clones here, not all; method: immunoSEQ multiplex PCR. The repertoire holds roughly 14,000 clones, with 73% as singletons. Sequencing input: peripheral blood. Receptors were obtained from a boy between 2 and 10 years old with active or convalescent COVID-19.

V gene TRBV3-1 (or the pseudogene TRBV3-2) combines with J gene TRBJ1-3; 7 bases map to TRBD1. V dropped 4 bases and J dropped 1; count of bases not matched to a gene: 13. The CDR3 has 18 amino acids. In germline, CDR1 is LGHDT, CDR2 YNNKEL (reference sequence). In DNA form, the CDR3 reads TGTGCCAGCAGCCTTTCGGGGACAGAGCGACTTTCTGGAAACACCATATATTTT. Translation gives CASSLSGTERLSGNTIYF.

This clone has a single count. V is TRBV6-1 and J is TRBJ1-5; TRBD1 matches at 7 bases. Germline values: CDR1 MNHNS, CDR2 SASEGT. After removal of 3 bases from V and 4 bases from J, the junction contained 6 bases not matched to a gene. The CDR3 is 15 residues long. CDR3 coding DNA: TGTGCCAGCAGTGAGAGGGACAGAAGGAATCAGCCCCAGCATTTT. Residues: CASSERDRRNQPQHF.

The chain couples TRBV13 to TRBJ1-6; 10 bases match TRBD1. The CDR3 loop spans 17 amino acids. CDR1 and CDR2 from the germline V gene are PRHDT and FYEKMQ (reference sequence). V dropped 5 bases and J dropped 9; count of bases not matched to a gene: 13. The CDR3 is CASSRDRGRGFGSPLHF. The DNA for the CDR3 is TGTGCCAGCAGCCGTGACAGGGGGCGCGGATTTGGTTCACCCCTCCACTTT.

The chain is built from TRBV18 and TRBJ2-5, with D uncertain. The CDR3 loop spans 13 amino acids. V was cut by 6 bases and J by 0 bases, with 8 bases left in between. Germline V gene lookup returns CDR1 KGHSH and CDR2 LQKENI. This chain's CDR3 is CASSPGYQETQYF. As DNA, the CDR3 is TGTGCCAGCTCGCCCGGGTACCAAGAGACCCAGTACTTC.

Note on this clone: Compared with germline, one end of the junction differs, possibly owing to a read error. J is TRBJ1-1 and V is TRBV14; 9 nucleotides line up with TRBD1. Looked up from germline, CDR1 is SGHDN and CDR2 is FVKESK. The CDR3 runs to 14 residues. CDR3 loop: CASRLSGTGSPRVF. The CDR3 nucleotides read TGTGCCAGCAGACTATCCGGGACAGGGTCCCCGCGTGTCTTT.

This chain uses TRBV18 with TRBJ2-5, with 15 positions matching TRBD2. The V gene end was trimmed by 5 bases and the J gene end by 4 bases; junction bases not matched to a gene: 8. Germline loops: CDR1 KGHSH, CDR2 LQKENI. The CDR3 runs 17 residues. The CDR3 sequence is CASSAGLAGGRRETQYF. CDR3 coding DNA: TGTGCCAGCTCAGCCGGACTAGCGGGGGGGCGCCGAGAGACCCAGTACTTC.

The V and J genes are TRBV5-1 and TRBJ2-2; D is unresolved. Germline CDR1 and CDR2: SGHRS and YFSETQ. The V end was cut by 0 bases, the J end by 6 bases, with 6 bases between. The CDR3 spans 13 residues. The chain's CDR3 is CASSLDLAGELFF. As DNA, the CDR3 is TGCGCCAGCAGCTTGGATCTTGCCGGGGAGCTGTTTTTT.

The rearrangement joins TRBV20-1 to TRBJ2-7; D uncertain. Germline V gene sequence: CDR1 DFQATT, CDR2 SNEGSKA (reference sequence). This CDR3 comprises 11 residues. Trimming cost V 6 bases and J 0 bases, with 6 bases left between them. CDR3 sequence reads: CSATSSYEQYF. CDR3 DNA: TGCAGTGCCACGAGCTCCTACGAGCAGTACTTC.

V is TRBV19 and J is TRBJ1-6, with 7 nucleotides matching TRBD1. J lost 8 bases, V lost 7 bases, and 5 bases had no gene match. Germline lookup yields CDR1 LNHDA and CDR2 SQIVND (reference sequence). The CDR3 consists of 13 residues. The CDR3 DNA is TGTGCCAGTACCGGGACAGATTATTCACCCCTCCACTTT. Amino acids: CASTGTDYSPLHF.

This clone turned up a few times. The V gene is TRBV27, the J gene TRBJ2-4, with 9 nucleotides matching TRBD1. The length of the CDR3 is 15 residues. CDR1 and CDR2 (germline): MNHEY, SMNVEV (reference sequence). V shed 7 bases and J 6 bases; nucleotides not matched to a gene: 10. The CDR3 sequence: CASKLTGGLRNIQYF. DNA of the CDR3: TGTGCCAGCAAATTAACAGGGGGCCTAAGAAACATTCAGTACTTC.

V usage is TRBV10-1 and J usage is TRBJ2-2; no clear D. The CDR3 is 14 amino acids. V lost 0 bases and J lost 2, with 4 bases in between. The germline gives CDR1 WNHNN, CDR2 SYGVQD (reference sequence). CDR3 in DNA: TGCGCCAGCAGTGAGTCCCTAAACACCGGGGAGCTGTTTTTT. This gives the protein CASSESLNTGELFF.

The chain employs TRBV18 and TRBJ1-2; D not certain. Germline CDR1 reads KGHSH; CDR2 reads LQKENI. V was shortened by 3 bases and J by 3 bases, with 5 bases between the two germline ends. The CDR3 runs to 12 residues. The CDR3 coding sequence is TGTGCCAGCTCACCGGCAGACTATGGCTACACCTTC. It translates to CASSPADYGYTF.

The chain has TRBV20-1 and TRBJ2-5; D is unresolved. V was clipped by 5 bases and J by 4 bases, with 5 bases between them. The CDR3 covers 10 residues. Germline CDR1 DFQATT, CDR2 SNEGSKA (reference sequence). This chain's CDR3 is CSAGPETQYF. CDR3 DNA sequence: TGCAGTGCTGGCCCAGAGACCCAGTACTTC.

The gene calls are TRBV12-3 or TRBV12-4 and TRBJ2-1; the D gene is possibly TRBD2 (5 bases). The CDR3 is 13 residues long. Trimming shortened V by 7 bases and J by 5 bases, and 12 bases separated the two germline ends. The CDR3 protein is CASTREGNNEQFF. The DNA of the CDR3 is TGTGCCAGCACCCGCGAGGGAAACAATGAGCAGTTCTTC.

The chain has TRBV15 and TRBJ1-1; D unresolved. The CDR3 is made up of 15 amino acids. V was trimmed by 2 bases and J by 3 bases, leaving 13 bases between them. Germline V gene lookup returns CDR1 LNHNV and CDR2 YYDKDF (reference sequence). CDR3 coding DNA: TGTGCCACCAGCAGATCGGGTCGGGTGCACACTGAAGCTTTCTTT. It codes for CATSRSGRVHTEAFF. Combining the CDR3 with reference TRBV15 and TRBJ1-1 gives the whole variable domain DAMVIQNPRYQVTQFGKPVTLSCSQTLNHNVMYWYQQKSSQAPKLLFHYYDKDFNNEADTPDNFQSRRPNTSFCFLDIRSPGLGDTAMYLCATSRSGRVHTEAFFGQGTRLTVV.

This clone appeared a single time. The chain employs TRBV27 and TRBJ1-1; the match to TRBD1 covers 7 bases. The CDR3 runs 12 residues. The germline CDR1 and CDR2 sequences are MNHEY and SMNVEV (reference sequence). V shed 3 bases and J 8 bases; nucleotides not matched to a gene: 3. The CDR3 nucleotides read TGTGCCAGCAGTTTGGTGGGACAGGAAGCTTTCTTT. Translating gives CASSLVGQEAFF.

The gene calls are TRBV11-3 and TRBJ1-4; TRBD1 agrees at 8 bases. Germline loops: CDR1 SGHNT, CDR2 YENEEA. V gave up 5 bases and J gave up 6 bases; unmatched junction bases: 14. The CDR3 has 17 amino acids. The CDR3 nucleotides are TGTGCCAGCAGCGCCCGGGACAGGCTCCTTGGGGATGAAAAACTGTTTTTT. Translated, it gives CASSARDRLLGDEKLFF.

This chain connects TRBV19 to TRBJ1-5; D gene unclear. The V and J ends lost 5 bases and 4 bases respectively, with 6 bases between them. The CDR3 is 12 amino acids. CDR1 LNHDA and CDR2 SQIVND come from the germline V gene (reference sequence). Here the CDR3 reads CASSFLNQPQHF. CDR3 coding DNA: TGTGCCAGTAGTTTCCTAAATCAGCCCCAGCATTTT.